This T cell receptor beta chain was documented in a study of Graves' ophthalmopathy and Graves' hyperthyroidism. TCR beta CDR3 amplification used RNA transcripts. HTBI-primed first-round RT-PCR preceded second-round multiplex PCR. TCRdb re-analysed the multiplex PCR reads in MiXCR, keeping a single row per CDR3 protein. The repertoire holds some 520,000 distinct CDR3 sequences, with 13% to 15% as singletons. The CDR3 sequence is 15 residues long. Germline V gives CDR1 SGHRS, CDR2 YFSETQ. V dropped 0 bases and J dropped 3 bases, with 10 bases sitting between them. This clonotype was counted ten times or more. Ophthalmopathic donors had moderate-to-severe activity, CAS ≥3 and NOSPECS ≥4, with disease that had lasted under 3 months. Other autoimmune diseases, uncontrolled infections, pregnancy or lactation ruled patients out of participation. Patients were diagnosed from clinical symptoms, serum thyroxine, TRAb, thyroid ultrasound and orbital computed tomography.

The receptor was isolated from a woman in her thirties with Graves' ophthalmopathy. Specimen: blood. The chain carries TRBV5-1 and TRBJ1-5; the D is unclear. The CDR3 loop is CASSLDGQINQPQHF. The CDR3 region has the DNA TGCGCCAGCAGCTTGGATGGCCAGATCAATCAGCCCCAGCATTTT.